One and the same sample provided the 20 T cell receptor beta chains below, sequenced in a study of brain T cells in children with intractable seizures. Time point indicated: blood from clinic visit 5 months post-surgery; TSC patient then seizure free. The assay was immunoSEQ multiplex PCR, and TCRdb's table has in-frame clones only and misses some. The sample carries about 340,000 clones, 85% to 95% recorded once. Here the sequenced sample was peripheral blood, taken about 5 months after surgery. The receptor source for this set is a boy in the first two years of life with tuberous sclerosis and intractable seizures.

The chain links TRBV12-5 to TRBJ1-1; 9 nucleotides match TRBD1. CDR3 length: 14 amino acids. In germline, CDR1 is LGHNT, CDR2 FRNRAP. Trimming removed 2 bases from V and 9 bases from J; junction bases left unmatched: 7. CDR3 in DNA: TGTGCTAGTGGTTTGACACAGGGACAGGGACAAGCTTTCTTT. Protein sequence: CASGLTQGQGQAFF.

The V call is TRBV19, the J call TRBJ2-3, with 12 bases aligning to TRBD2. V lost 7 bases to trimming and J lost 3 bases; unmatched junction nucleotides: 5. Germline V CDR1 and CDR2: LNHDA, SQIVND (reference sequence). The CDR3 has 15 amino acids. The DNA of the CDR3 is TGTGCCAGTAAGATGACTAGCGGGAGAACAGATACGCAGTATTTT. The encoded protein is CASKMTSGRTDTQYF.

This chain links TRBV6-5 with TRBJ1-1, with D tentatively TRBD1 (6 bases). The germline V gene has CDR1 MNHEY and CDR2 SVGAGI. With 0 bases removed from V and 5 bases from J, the gap between germline ends came to 13 bases. This CDR3 comprises 15 residues. The CDR3 DNA sequence: TGTGCCAGCAGTTACTCGAGAGGGGGGGGGACTGAAGCTTTCTTT. Its protein product is CASSYSRGGGTEAFF.

The chain recombines TRBV6-5 with TRBJ1-2; 8 bases are shared with TRBD1. The germline V gene has CDR1 MNHEY and CDR2 SVGAGI. This CDR3 is built from 15 residues. The junction had 4 bases not matched to a gene; V was cut back by 0 bases and J by 4 bases. The CDR3 nucleotides are TGTGCCAGCAGTTACTCTGGAACAGGGGGCTATGGCTACACCTTC. This sequence encodes CASSYSGTGGYGYTF.

V and J are TRBV30 and TRBJ1-4; D remains ambiguous. The CDR3 extends over 13 amino acids. With 0 bases removed from V and 7 bases from J, the gap between germline ends came to 9 bases. Looked up from germline, CDR1 is GTSNPN and CDR2 is SVGIG (reference sequence). The CDR3 region has the DNA TGTGCCTGGAGTGTATGGGGAGGTGAAAAACTGTTTTTT. Translation gives CAWSVWGGEKLFF. The full variable domain, in which reference TRBV30 and TRBJ1-4 provide the parts outside the CDR3, is SQTIHQWPATLVQPVGSPLSLECTVEGTSNPNLYWYRQAAGRGLQLLFYSVGIGQISSEVPQNLSASRPQDRQFILSSKKLLLSDSGFYLCAWSVWGGEKLFFGSGTQLSVL.

This chain links TRBV27 with TRBJ1-4; 10 nucleotides align to TRBD1. CDR3 length: 18 residues. Germline loops: CDR1 MNHEY, CDR2 SMNVEV (reference sequence). Trimming at V came to 5 bases and at J to 6 bases, leaving 15 bases not matched to a gene. Written as DNA, the CDR3 is TGTGCCAGCAGTCCCCTTTACGGGACAGGGGTTTGGGATGAAAAACTGTTTTTT. It is translated as CASSPLYGTGVWDEKLFF.

This clone was found once. The sample holds other DNA sequences that translate to the same CDR3. V is TRBV11-2 and J is TRBJ2-5; D gene ambiguous. V was cut by 0 bases and J by 3 bases, with 8 bases left in between. Germline values: CDR1 SGHAT, CDR2 FQNNGV. CDR3 length: 14 residues. The CDR3 bases are TGTGCCAGCAGCTTAGACAGACTTGAAGAGACCCAGTACTTC. Amino acid sequence: CASSLDRLEETQYF.

This rearrangement joins TRBV12-5 to TRBJ2-1, with TRBD1 identical over 9 bases. From germline, CDR1 is LGHNT and CDR2 FRNRAP. The CDR3 spans 16 residues. With V trimmed by 3 bases and J by 5 bases, 8 bases remained unmatched. CDR3 sequence (DNA): TGTGCTAGTGGTTTCCAAACAGGGGGCTTTAACAATGAGCAGTTCTTC. It specifies CASGFQTGGFNNEQFF. Drawing the rest from reference TRBV12-5 and TRBJ2-1, the complete variable domain is DARVTQTPRHKVTEMGQEVTMRCQPILGHNTVFWYRQTMMQGLELLAYFRNRAPLDDSGMPKDRFSAEMPDATLATLKIQPSEPRDSAVYFCASGFQTGGFNNEQFFGPGTRLTVL.

This sequence joins TRBV15 and TRBJ2-1, with unresolved D. The V end was cut by 4 bases, the J end by 8 bases, with 9 bases between. This CDR3 region has 12 residues. Germline lookup yields CDR1 LNHNV and CDR2 YYDKDF (reference sequence). CDR3 nucleotides: TGTGCCACCAGCATATCGGTGGATGAGCAGTTCTTC. This sequence encodes CATSISVDEQFF.

This chain uses TRBV27 with TRBJ2-1; D remains unclear. Germline lookup yields CDR1 MNHEY and CDR2 SMNVEV (reference sequence). The CDR3 spans 15 residues. The V and J ends lost 2 bases and 2 bases respectively, with 10 bases between them. CDR3 residues: CASSLNAIAYNEQFF. The CDR3 DNA follows: TGTGCCAGCAGTTTAAACGCCATCGCCTACAATGAGCAGTTCTTC.

The rearrangement uses TRBV6-1 and TRBJ1-1; TRBD1 is a possible D gene (5 bases). Germline V gene data show CDR1 as MNHNS and CDR2 as SASEGT. Trimming shortened V by 0 bases and J by 2 bases, and 16 bases separated the two germline ends. This CDR3 comprises 17 residues. CDR3 DNA: TGTGCCAGCAGTGAAGCGCTTCGTCAGGGACTAAACACTGAAGCTTTCTTT. Protein sequence: CASSEALRQGLNTEAFF.

This clone has just a few counts. This chain joins TRBV6-1 and TRBJ2-7; D could derive from TRBD1 or TRBD2 (5 bases each). Germline loops: CDR1 MNHNS, CDR2 SASEGT. V dropped 2 bases and J dropped 2 bases, with 10 bases sitting between them. The CDR3 loop spans 14 amino acids. The CDR3 sequence: CASSELGETYEQYF. DNA of the CDR3: TGTGCCAGCAGTGAATTGGGGGAAACCTACGAGCAGTACTTC.

The rearrangement links TRBV20-1 to TRBJ2-7; D ambiguous. V lost 3 bases, J lost 5 bases, and 8 bases lay in between. Germline V CDR1 and CDR2: DFQATT, SNEGSKA (reference sequence). This CDR3 is 11 amino acids long. CDR3 loop: CSARTTHEQYF. The CDR3 nucleotides read TGCAGTGCTAGGACGACCCACGAGCAGTACTTC.

V and J are TRBV11-3 and TRBJ1-4, with 7 bases that match TRBD1. Looked up from germline, CDR1 is SGHNT and CDR2 is YENEEA. With V trimmed by 5 bases and J by 7 bases, 7 bases remained unmatched. The CDR3 consists of 14 residues. CDR3 amino acids: CASSPSGGSEKLFF. The CDR3 DNA is TGTGCCAGCAGCCCCTCAGGGGGGAGTGAAAAACTGTTTTTT.

The V and J genes are TRBV10-2 and TRBJ2-1; a possible D gene is TRBD2 (6 bases). Germline V gene sequence: CDR1 WSHSY, CDR2 SAAADI. CDR3 length equals 15 residues. Trimming left V 3 bases short and J 0 bases short, with 9 bases between. As DNA, the CDR3 is TGCGCCAGCAGTGACGTGGAGGGCTCCTACAATGAGCAGTTCTTC. Amino acid sequence: CASSDVEGSYNEQFF.

V usage is TRBV14 and J usage is TRBJ1-1, with 8 bases fitting TRBD1. Germline V gene data show CDR1 as SGHDN and CDR2 as FVKESK. This CDR3 comprises 15 residues. V lost 4 bases and J lost 6; bases outside the gene matches: 10. The CDR3 nucleotides are TGTGCCAGCAGCCTCGACAGGGGAGGAACTCCTGAAGCTTTCTTT. It yields the protein CASSLDRGGTPEAFF. Together with reference TRBV14 and TRBJ1-1, the CDR3 gives the full variable domain: EAGVTQFPSHSVIEKGQTVTLRCDPISGHDNLYWYRRVMGKEIKFLLHFVKESKQDESGMPNNRFLAERTGGTYSTLKVQPAELEDSGVYFCASSLDRGGTPEAFFGQGTRLTVV.

The chain carries TRBV6-5 and TRBJ2-1; a weak D match, TRBD1 (6 bases). This CDR3 is built from 12 residues. The germline CDR1 and CDR2 sequences are MNHEY and SVGAGI. V lost 5 bases and J lost 14, with 16 bases in between. CDR3 residues: CASSPQGKTEFF. Written as DNA, the CDR3 is TGTGCCAGCAGTCCCCAGGGGAAGACTGAGTTCTTC.

V gene TRBV14 combines with J gene TRBJ1-2, with 7 bases matching TRBD1. Germline V gives CDR1 SGHDN, CDR2 FVKESK. After removal of 4 bases from V and 4 bases from J, the junction contained 9 bases not matched to a gene. This CDR3 has 15 amino acids. The CDR3 reads CASSRRGPGPYGYTF. CDR3 nucleotides: TGTGCCAGCAGCCGTAGGGGGCCAGGGCCCTATGGCTACACCTTC.

CDR3 DNA: TGTGCCAGCAGTTACGCCTGGACAGGAGGCAATCAGCCCCAGCATTTT. Amino acid sequence: CASSYAWTGGNQPQHF. The chain couples TRBV6-5 to TRBJ1-5; TRBD1 matches 7 bases. The trim removed 2 bases at V and 2 bases at J, leaving 6 bases unmatched. In germline, CDR1 is MNHEY, CDR2 SVGAGI. The CDR3 length is 16 residues.

This chain connects TRBV6-5 to TRBJ1-5; D is unclear. This CDR3 has 14 residues. Germline CDR1 reads MNHEY; CDR2 reads SVGAGI. V was trimmed by 2 bases and J by 3 bases, leaving 8 bases between them. The CDR3 DNA reads TGTGCCAGCAGTTACGAGAGATCCAATCAGCCCCAGCATTTT. It is translated as CASSYERSNQPQHF.